This T cell receptor (beta chain) was recorded in a study of shared clonotypes between healthy human individuals. Sequencing used immunoSEQ multiplex PCR; TCRdb keeps in-frame clones, though not all of them. The sample holds under 600,000 clones, around three quarters seen once. CDR3 size: 14 residues. CDR1 MDHEN and CDR2 SYDVKM come from the germline V gene. Trimming took off 3 bases at V and 1 base at J, with 6 bases between the two ends. This chain joins TRBV28 and TRBJ2-2; no clear D. The sequencing sample was made of PBMCs. This TCR was sampled from a woman in her thirties or forties in good health. Some clones in this sample may be carry-over from other donors' samples. CDR3 loop: CASSLAQNTGELFF. CDR3 DNA sequence: TGTGCCAGCAGTTTGGCCCAGAACACCGGGGAGCTGTTTTTT.